This T cell receptor beta chain is from a study of blood T cells in healthy people across ages. CDR1 is SNHLY and CDR2 is FYNNEI in the germline V gene. Unmatched junction bases numbered 15, after V lost 3 bases and J lost 8 bases. CDR3 length: 17 residues. The second PCR ran roughly 6 to 12 cycles with a sample-barcoded 5' primer and J-beta primers. Each CDR3 protein gets one entry after TCRdb re-called the 5' RACE reads with MiXCR. Among around 1,900,000 distinct CDR3 sequences listed, around 42% were seen once. The chain joins TRBV2 to TRBJ2-1, with 8 nucleotides matching TRBD2. This receptor was obtained from a human donor in good health. Sequenced: blood. The DNA of the CDR3 is TGTGCCAGCAGTGACCGTCTCGGGGGGGCCCTGACAGATGAGCAGTTCTTC. Protein product: CASSDRLGGALTDEQFF.